The rows below give T cell receptor beta chains drawn from one sample of a study of blood T cell repertoires in COVID-19. TCRdb's copy holds only in-frame clones and misses some; the assay was immunoSEQ multiplex PCR. This table holds approximately 230,000 clones, 80% to 90% found once. Sequencing input: PBMCs or T cells enriched from blood (not recorded which). The source of these receptors is a woman in her forties or fifties with acute COVID-19. Both conserved end residues are part of each CDR3. The D gene is left open where the match is weak. Size is omitted from some rows. Given values are once, few, many or a class for expanded clones.

v_call	j_call	d_call	clone_size	cdr3_aa	cdr3_nt
TRBV28	TRBJ1-5	NA	NA	CASSLPRGNQPQHF	TGTGCCAGCAGTCTGCCCCGGGGCAATCAGCCCCAGCATTTT
TRBV7-2	TRBJ2-1	NA	NA	CASIQWTSRFYNEQFF	TGTGCCAGCATCCAATGGACAAGTCGGTTCTACAATGAGCAGTTCTTC
TRBV7-2	TRBJ1-5	TRBD1	NA	CASSITGGNQPQHF	TGTGCCAGCAGCATTACAGGGGGCAATCAGCCCCAGCATTTT
TRBV19	TRBJ1-1	TRBD1	NA	CASSIGTGVEAFF	TGTGCCAGTAGTATAGGGACAGGAGTTGAAGCTTTCTTT
TRBV28	TRBJ2-7	NA	NA	CASRIAYEQYF	TGTGCCAGCAGAATAGCCTACGAGCAGTACTTC
TRBV2	TRBJ2-6	TRBD1	NA	CASSGMTGRISGANVLTF	TGTGCCAGCAGTGGAATGACAGGGAGAATCTCTGGGGCCAACGTCCTGACTTTC
TRBV6-5	TRBJ2-7	NA	few	CASTIYPVSYEQYF	TGTGCCAGCACTATATACCCGGTTTCTTACGAGCAGTACTTC
TRBV9	TRBJ2-1	NA	NA	CASSALGLPSSYNEQFF	TGTGCCAGCAGCGCCCTAGGACTACCGAGCTCCTACAATGAGCAGTTCTTC
TRBV2	TRBJ2-1	TRBD1	NA	CASSGHVQGVYNEQFF	TGTGCCAGCAGCGGGCATGTACAGGGGGTTTATAATGAGCAGTTCTTC
TRBV7-3	TRBJ2-1	TRBD1	NA	CASSSTGTVTNEQFF	TGTGCCAGCAGCTCCACCGGGACAGTCACCAATGAGCAGTTCTTC
TRBV7-3	TRBJ2-7	TRBD2	NA	CASSPWGGRTYEQYF	TGTGCCAGCAGCCCCTGGGGGGGGAGAACCTACGAGCAGTACTTC
TRBV7-2	TRBJ1-5	TRBD1	NA	CASSWNTGTVSNQPQHF	TGTGCCAGCAGCTGGAACACCGGGACAGTAAGCAATCAGCCCCAGCATTTT
TRBV4-3	TRBJ2-1	TRBD2	NA	CASSQQFSGRVQFF	TGCGCCAGCAGCCAACAATTCTCAGGGAGGGTGCAGTTCTTC
TRBV5-4	TRBJ2-7	NA	NA	CASSLETGDIYEQYF	TGTGCCAGCAGCTTGGAGACGGGAGATATCTACGAGCAGTACTTC
TRBV30	TRBJ1-3	TRBD1	NA	CAWRATGAAYF	TGTGCCTGGAGAGCGACAGGGGCCGCATATTTT
TRBV18	TRBJ2-7	TRBD2	NA	CASSPGLGRAYEQYF	TGTGCCAGCTCACCAGGACTAGGCAGGGCCTACGAGCAGTACTTC
TRBV24-1	TRBJ2-1	NA	NA	CATSDQSLVEQFF	TGTGCCACCAGTGACCAGTCTCTTGTTGAGCAGTTCTTC
TRBV9	TRBJ2-2	TRBD2	once	CASSFSGRDTGELFF	TGTGCCAGCAGCTTCAGCGGGAGGGACACCGGGGAGCTGTTTTTT
TRBV6-5	TRBJ1-1	TRBD1	NA	CASSHRTGSTEAFF	TGTGCCAGCAGTCATCGGACAGGGAGCACTGAAGCTTTCTTT
TRBV7-9	TRBJ1-1	NA	few	CASSPSGWSEAFF	TGTGCCAGCAGCCCATCAGGGTGGAGTGAAGCTTTCTTT
TRBV27	TRBJ1-1	TRBD1	NA	CASSPGQGASMNTEAFF	TGTGCCAGCAGTCCCGGACAGGGGGCATCAATGAACACTGAAGCTTTCTTT
TRBV19	TRBJ2-1	TRBD2	NA	CASSIAGTRGDEQFF	TGTGCCAGTAGTATAGCCGGGACTAGGGGAGATGAGCAGTTCTTC
TRBV4-3	TRBJ2-7	TRBD2	once	CASSKWTSGSYEQYF	TGCGCCAGCAGCAAATGGACTAGCGGGAGTTACGAGCAGTACTTC
TRBV7-9	TRBJ1-2	TRBD1	NA	CASSEGQRYGYTF	TGTGCCAGCAGCGAGGGACAGAGGTATGGCTACACCTTC
TRBV1	TRBJ1-6	NA	NA	CTSSQETDTLDSPLHF	TGCACCAGCAGCCAAGAGACAGACACGCTTGATTCACCCCTCCACTTT
TRBV5-8	TRBJ2-3	TRBD2	NA	CASGGTAGDTQYF	TGTGCCAGCGGAGGAACGGCGGGAGACACGCAGTATTTT
TRBV28	TRBJ1-2	NA	once	CASSLFPQGGYTF	TGTGCCAGCAGTTTATTTCCTCAGGGTGGCTACACCTTC
TRBV7-9	TRBJ2-7	TRBD1	NA	CASNVGQGASYEQYF	TGTGCCAGCAACGTGGGACAGGGGGCATCCTACGAGCAGTACTTC
TRBV27	TRBJ1-5	TRBD1	NA	CASSLRTDRAQPQHF	TGTGCCAGCAGTTTAAGAACGGACAGGGCTCAGCCCCAGCATTTT
TRBV7-9	TRBJ2-7	TRBD2	NA	CASSLPTSGSSYEQYF	TGTGCCAGCAGCTTACCGACTAGCGGGAGCTCCTACGAGCAGTACTTC
TRBV19	TRBJ1-2	TRBD1	NA	CASSNPGGTSYGYTF	TGTGCCAGTAGTAATCCAGGGGGGACTAGTTATGGCTACACCTTC
TRBV5-1	TRBJ1-2	TRBD1	NA	CASSLAEGGGWSYTF	TGCGCCAGCAGCTTGGCCGAAGGAGGGGGCTGGAGCTACACCTTC
TRBV19	TRBJ1-1	NA	NA	CASSGLAGLNTEAFF	TGTGCCAGTAGTGGGTTGGCAGGCCTGAACACTGAAGCTTTCTTT
TRBV7-6	TRBJ2-1	TRBD2	NA	CASSLEREGYNEQFF	TGTGCCAGCAGCTTAGAGCGGGAGGGGTACAATGAGCAGTTCTTC
TRBV28	TRBJ1-2	TRBD1	NA	CASSVAQGDYGYTF	TGTGCCAGCAGCGTGGCGCAGGGGGACTATGGCTACACCTTC
TRBV7-3	TRBJ2-3	TRBD2	NA	CASSSGLYTDTQYF	TGTGCCAGCAGCTCGGGACTATACACAGATACGCAGTATTTT
TRBV27	TRBJ1-5	NA	NA	CASSSSSGGLGQPQHF	TGTGCCAGCAGTTCCTCTAGTGGGGGCCTGGGGCAGCCCCAGCATTTT
TRBV19	TRBJ2-7	TRBD2	NA	CASSIRPSGTLSYEQYF	TGTGCCAGTAGTATAAGGCCTAGCGGGACACTCTCCTACGAGCAGTACTTC
TRBV5-1	TRBJ2-7	TRBD2	NA	CASSVDGLAAIYEQYF	TGCGCCAGCAGCGTCGACGGACTAGCGGCAATCTACGAGCAGTACTTC
TRBV28	TRBJ1-2	NA	NA	CASSPEGGVNYGYTF	TGTGCCAGCAGTCCCGAGGGTGGTGTGAACTATGGCTACACCTTC
TRBV7-9	TRBJ2-4	NA	NA	CASSWTRLAKNIQYF	TGTGCCAGCAGCTGGACACGCTTAGCCAAAAACATTCAGTACTTC